Following are 14 T cell receptor beta chains from one sample sequenced in a study of CD8+CD57+ T cells in acquired aplastic anemia. CDR3 and TCR beta VDJ profiling relied on genomic DNA as the template. MiXCR, applied by TCRdb to the reads, yields one record per CDR3 protein. Of approximately 170,000 distinct CDR3 sequences in the sample, approximately 44% are singletons; the top ten hold about 2.9%. Those patients picked for sequencing had displayed CD8+CD57+ cell expansion on flow cytometry. The material sequenced was sorted CD4+, CD8+, or CD8+CD57+ T cells (not recorded which) from PBMCs. All receptors come from a human donor with aplastic anemia.

The chain joins TRBV2 to TRBJ2-3, with 8 bases identical to TRBD1. V lost 6 bases and J lost 7; bases outside the gene matches: 9. There are 14 residues in the CDR3. Germline V gene lookup returns CDR1 SNHLY and CDR2 FYNNEI. The CDR3 is CASRAGQAPYTQYF. The CDR3 region has the DNA TGTGCCAGCAGGGCGGGACAGGCGCCTTATACGCAGTATTTT.

This clonotype was seen at least ten times. V gene TRBV19 combines with J gene TRBJ2-7; a possible D gene is TRBD1 (6 bases). The germline V gene encodes CDR1 LNHDA and CDR2 SQIVND (reference sequence). The CDR3 covers 14 residues. V shed 3 bases and J shed 2 bases, with 11 bases lying between them. CDR3 DNA sequence: TGTGCCAGTAGTATGCGTGGGGGCGCCTACGAGCAGTACTTC. Translation gives CASSMRGGAYEQYF.

The chain carries TRBV10-2 and TRBJ1-2, with 7 positions matching TRBD1. There are 14 residues in the CDR3. V lost 3 bases to trimming and J lost 8 bases; unmatched junction nucleotides: 9. Germline V CDR1 and CDR2: WSHSY, SAAADI. CDR3 DNA sequence: TGCGCCAGCAGTGAAGACAGGGTAGGCGGAGGCTACACCTTC. Protein product: CASSEDRVGGGYTF.

The sample holds many counts of this clonotype. This chain uses TRBV4-2 with TRBJ2-7, with D maybe TRBD2 (5 bases). Trimming removed 0 bases at V and 0 bases at J, with 18 bases between. The germline V gene has CDR1 LGHNA and CDR2 YNFKEQ. This CDR3 comprises 18 residues. The CDR3 nucleotides are TGTGCCAGCAGCCAAGATTATGACCCTAGGGAGAGCTCCTACGAGCAGTACTTC. This gives the protein CASSQDYDPRESSYEQYF.

The V call is TRBV29-1, the J call TRBJ2-2; tentatively, D is TRBD1 (5 bases). The CDR3 consists of 14 residues. Trimming shortened V by 4 bases and J by 1 base, and 10 bases separated the two germline ends. Germline V gene lookup returns CDR1 SQVTM and CDR2 ANQGSEA. This CDR3 is CSVGTPQNTGELFF. CDR3 DNA sequence: TGCAGCGTTGGGACACCCCAGAACACCGGGGAGCTGTTTTTT.

This clonotype was observed many times. The chain couples TRBV7-3 to TRBJ2-1; D is perhaps TRBD2 (6 bases). The V end was cut by 1 base, the J end by 1 base, with 14 bases between. The CDR3 extends over 17 amino acids. Germline V CDR1 and CDR2: SGHTA, FQGTGA. The CDR3 nucleotides are TGTGCCAGCAGCTTAATGTCGGCAGGGACTTCCTACAATGAGCAGTTCTTC. It yields the protein CASSLMSAGTSYNEQFF.

Ten or more counts support this clonotype. The J gene is TRBJ2-7, the V gene TRBV11-3, with 9 bases matching TRBD1. Germline CDR1 SGHNT, CDR2 YENEEA. J lost 0 bases, V lost 3 bases, and 3 bases had no gene match. This CDR3 contains 15 residues. CDR3 DNA: TGTGCCAGCAGCTTGGGGACAGGGAGCTCCTACGAGCAGTACGTC. Amino acid sequence: CASSLGTGSSYEQYV.

The chain joins TRBV7-3 to TRBJ2-5; perhaps TRBD2 as D (6 bases). CDR3 length: 12 amino acids. Germline V lookup: CDR1 SGHTA, CDR2 FQGTGA. Deletions cut 5 bases from V and 5 bases from J, with 9 bases between. This chain's CDR3 is CASSASGETQYF. The CDR3 DNA reads as TGTGCCAGCAGCGCGAGCGGGGAGACCCAGTACTTC.

This clonotype came up many times. The CDR3, as DNA: TGTGCCAGTCAGCCGGGACAGTCTTTCTATGGCTACACCTTC. This translates into CASQPGQSFYGYTF. This chain joins TRBV6-1 and TRBJ1-2; TRBD1 agrees at 7 bases. CDR3 size: 14 residues. Germline V gene sequence: CDR1 MNHNS, CDR2 SASEGT. Unmatched junction bases numbered 11, after V lost 9 bases and J lost 4 bases.

This clonotype was counted at least ten times. The chain uses TRBV5-6 and TRBJ1-1; no clear D. Germline V gene data show CDR1 as SGHDT and CDR2 as YYEEEE. The CDR3 is made up of 13 amino acids. Deletions cut 2 bases from V and 8 bases from J, with 13 bases between. The CDR3 is CASSLYFVGEAFF. In nucleotides, the CDR3 is TGTGCCAGCAGCTTATACTTTGTAGGGGAAGCTTTCTTT. Full variable domain (remainder filled in from reference TRBV5-6 and TRBJ1-1): DAGVTQSPTHLIKTRGQQVTLRCSPKSGHDTVSWYQQALGQGPQFIFQYYEEEERQRGNFPDRFSGHQFPNYSSELNVNALLLGDSALYLCASSLYFVGEAFFGQGTRLTVV.

Ten or more counts support this clonotype. This sequence joins TRBV19 and TRBJ2-7, with D maybe TRBD1 (6 bases). The V end was cut by 6 bases, the J end by 2 bases, with 14 bases between. From germline, CDR1 is LNHDA and CDR2 SQIVND (reference sequence). The CDR3 runs 14 residues. Here the CDR3 reads CASSRLGQPYEQYF. DNA of the CDR3: TGTGCCAGTAGCAGACTCGGACAGCCCTACGAGCAGTACTTC.

This clonotype was detected ten times or more. The CDR3 region is CASSVGAGTIGYEQYF. The CDR3 DNA reads as TGTGCCAGCAGCGTAGGTGCTGGGACCATTGGCTACGAGCAGTACTTC. The rearrangement joins TRBV9 to TRBJ2-7, with D perhaps assigned TRBD1 or TRBD2 (5 bases each). The CDR3 covers 16 residues. The germline CDR1 and CDR2 sequences are SGDLS and YYNGEE. The germline V and J ends were trimmed by 0 bases and 3 bases, with 16 bases remaining between them.

The chain is built from TRBV4-1 and TRBJ2-1, with 8 bases fitting TRBD1. The CDR3 spans 20 residues. Losses at the gene ends were 1 base for V and 3 bases for J; bases not matched to a gene: 17. Germline V CDR1 and CDR2: MGHRA, YSYEKL. The CDR3 is CASSQGTGQVWKDNYNEQFF. The CDR3 bases are TGCGCCAGCAGCCAAGGTACGGGACAGGTTTGGAAGGACAACTACAATGAGCAGTTCTTC.

V usage is TRBV2 and J usage is TRBJ2-1; D unresolved. V gave up 8 bases and J gave up 10 bases, with 9 bases separating them. Germline V gene lookup returns CDR1 SNHLY and CDR2 FYNNEI. The CDR3 consists of 10 residues. This chain's CDR3 is CASGGREQFF. The DNA of the CDR3 is TGTGCCAGCGGCGGAAGGGAGCAGTTCTTC.